Listed below are T cell receptor beta chains from one sample, sequenced in a study of T-cell reconstitution after alpha-beta-depleted transplantation in children. TCRdb analysed the PCR reads with MiXCR anew, one entry per CDR3 protein. The sample shows roughly 180,000 distinct CDR3 sequences, 14% to 15% of them seen only once. The source was PBMCs from the stem cell graft donor, collected from the stem cell graft. The source is a human donor who donated a stem cell graft to a child with acute lymphoblastic leukemia. Each CDR3 is given with its conserved first and last residue. D genes are given only for firm matches. Size is stated for part of the rows, as once, few or many counts, or as a class when the clone is expanded.

j_gene,len,abundance,v_gene,d_gene,CDR3nt,CDR3aa
TRBJ2-7,13,many,TRBV29-1,NA,TGCAGCGTTGATAGGGCAGGGAGTTACGAGCAGTACTTC,CSVDRAGSYEQYF
TRBJ2-5,17,NA,TRBV2,NA,TGTGCCAGCAGTGAAGTAATATGGGACCCCCCTCTGGAGACCCAGTACTTC,CASSEVIWDPPLETQYF
TRBJ2-2,14,many,TRBV20-1,NA,TGCAGTGCTAGACAGGGCGGGCGTCCGCAGGAGCTGTTTTTT,CSARQGGRPQELFF
TRBJ1-1,15,many,TRBV29-1,NA,TGCAGCGTTGAGGAGGGGGGGCTGATGAACACTGAAGCTTTCTTT,CSVEEGGLMNTEAFF
TRBJ1-5,14,many,TRBV4-1,NA,TGCGCCAGCAGCCAACTCCTTGGCCCTCAGCCCCAGCATTTT,CASSQLLGPQPQHF
TRBJ2-1,17,NA,TRBV6-5,TRBD2,TGTGCCAGCAGTTACACGGGACTAGCGGACTCCTACAATGAGCAGTTCTTC,CASSYTGLADSYNEQFF
TRBJ2-2,15,NA,TRBV2,NA,TGTGCCAGCAGTGAACACAGGGTCGGCACCGGGGAGCTGTTTTTT,CASSEHRVGTGELFF
TRBJ2-1,15,many,TRBV7-8,NA,TGTGCCAGCAGCTTAGCTCCGGGAGAGATCCATGAGCAGTTCTTC,CASSLAPGEIHEQFF
TRBJ2-1,14,many,TRBV5-1,NA,TGCGCCAGCAGCTTGGCTCAGGATCGAGGTGAGCAGTTCTTC,CASSLAQDRGEQFF
TRBJ1-5,11,NA,TRBV12-3/TRBV12-4,NA,TGTGCCAGCAGTTTCGGTCAGCCCCAGCATTTT,CASSFGQPQHF
TRBJ2-3,16,few,TRBV18,NA,TGTGCCAGCTCACCACCGGGCCGGGTCGGGTCAGATACGCAGTATTTT,CASSPPGRVGSDTQYF
TRBJ2-4,14,many,TRBV20-1,NA,TGCAGTGCTAGTTCCCCCCTTTTCAAAAACATTCAGTACTTC,CSASSPLFKNIQYF
TRBJ2-5,17,many,TRBV29-1,TRBD2,TGCAGCGTTGAGCCCCCCGGGACTAGCGGGAGTTCGGAGACCCAGTACTTC,CSVEPPGTSGSSETQYF
TRBJ2-7,16,many,TRBV25-1,TRBD2,TGTGCCAGCAGTGAACTTAAGGCGGGAGTCAAGGACGAGCAGTACTTC,CASSELKAGVKDEQYF
TRBJ1-1,12,many,TRBV6-6,TRBD1,TGTGCCAGTCACAGGGGGAACACTGAAGCTTTCTTT,CASHRGNTEAFF
TRBJ2-2,14,many,TRBV5-1,NA,TGCGCCAGCAGCTTGATGGGACGGCCCGCGGAGCTGTTTTTT,CASSLMGRPAELFF
TRBJ2-7,14,once,TRBV5-1,NA,TGCGCCAGCAGCTTGGAAGCTGGCCTCTACGAGCAGTACTTC,CASSLEAGLYEQYF
TRBJ1-2,15,many,TRBV5-1,NA,TGCGCCAGCAGCTTGGAAGCAGCGATTAACTATGGCTACACCTTC,CASSLEAAINYGYTF
TRBJ1-6,14,NA,TRBV20-1,NA,TGCAGTGCTCGTACGACCGGGTATAATTCACCCCTCCACTTT,CSARTTGYNSPLHF
TRBJ1-5,13,many,TRBV5-1,NA,TGCGCCAGCAGCTTCGAAGGTAATCAGCCCCAGCATTTT,CASSFEGNQPQHF
TRBJ2-1,12,many,TRBV5-1,NA,TGCGCCAGCAGCTTGTTCTTCAATGAGCAGTTCTTC,CASSLFFNEQFF
TRBJ1-3,15,few,TRBV30,TRBD1,TGTGCCTGTAGGGACAGGGTTTTTTCTGGAAACACCATATATTTT,CACRDRVFSGNTIYF
TRBJ2-3,16,many,TRBV20-1,TRBD2,TGCAGTGCTAGAGCTGGGCGGCTAGCGGGAGTAAATACGCAGTATTTT,CSARAGRLAGVNTQYF
TRBJ2-1,16,many,TRBV5-1,NA,TGCGCCAGCAGCTTGGACCGAAAGGTAACCTACAATGAGCAGTTCTTC,CASSLDRKVTYNEQFF